The clone carrying this T cell receptor (beta chain) came up a few times. The data originate from a study of T cell repertoires in cytomegalovirus infection. TCRdb analysed the reads with MiXCR anew, one entry per CDR3 protein. The sample contains nearly 550,000 distinct CDR3 sequences, approximately 15% of which appear only once. The specimen sequenced was CD8+ T cells from PBMCs. The receptor comes from a human donor in good health (CMV status not recorded). Some clones in this sample may be carry-over from other donors' samples.

The CDR3 DNA reads as TGCGCCAGCAGCCCATCCGTTTTAGGAAGCAATCAGCCCCAGCATTTT. It specifies CASSPSVLGSNQPQHF. The genes are TRBV4-1 and TRBJ1-5; the D is unclear. CDR1 and CDR2 from the germline V gene are MGHRA and YSYEKL. The V gene lost 4 bases and the J gene lost 1 base, with 14 bases spanning the gap. The CDR3 is made up of 16 amino acids.